The clone carrying this TCR beta chain occurred many times. The data originate from a study of neurological immune-mediated disorders. The sample's time point: longitudinal time-point 1 (baseline). This CDR3 has 14 residues. Trimming shortened V by 2 bases and J by 4 bases, and 12 bases separated the two germline ends. TCRdb recomputed calls from the 5' RACE reads with MiXCR, one row per CDR3 protein. Of 71,000 or so distinct CDR3 sequences listed, about an eighth are singletons. The specimen sequenced was PBMCs. This TCR derives from a female donor with HTLV-1-associated myelopathy (HAM/TSP). The rearrangement links TRBV12-3 or TRBV12-4 to TRBJ2-7; D is unclear. CDR3 DNA sequence: TGTGCCAGCAGTTTAATCTCTGAGTCTTACGAGCAGTACTTC. Translation: CASSLISESYEQYF.